Presented here are 21 T cell receptor beta chains from one specimen sequenced in a study of blood T cell repertoires in COVID-19. Sequencing was performed with immunoSEQ multiplex PCR; in TCRdb, only in-frame clones are kept and a portion is missing. The table has 80,000 to 100,000 clones, approximately 86% seen once. Sequencing was performed on peripheral blood. The receptors shown here come from a man in his 70s with active or convalescent COVID-19.

The J gene is TRBJ2-1, the V gene TRBV5-4, with D hard to call. The CDR3 sequence is 16 residues long. V was shortened by 0 bases and J by 0 bases, with 10 bases between the two germline ends. Germline lookup yields CDR1 SGHNT and CDR2 YYREEE (reference sequence). The CDR3 here is CASSLGALSSYNEQFF. DNA of the CDR3: TGTGCCAGCAGCTTGGGAGCTCTTAGCTCCTACAATGAGCAGTTCTTC.

The genes are TRBV10-3 and TRBJ1-5; 7 bases align to TRBD1. Trimming removed 9 bases from V and 0 bases from J; junction bases left unmatched: 8. The CDR3 has 15 amino acids. Looked up from germline, CDR1 is ENHRY and CDR2 is SYGVKD. For the CDR3, the DNA is TGTGCCATTGCCGAGGGACAGTATAGCAATCAGCCCCAGCATTTT. This sequence encodes CAIAEGQYSNQPQHF.

The rearrangement uses TRBV10-1 and TRBJ2-1; tentatively, D is TRBD2 (6 bases). V lost 3 bases to trimming and J lost 5 bases, with 20 bases between them. The CDR3 covers 17 residues. From germline, CDR1 is WNHNN and CDR2 SYGVQD (reference sequence). This CDR3 is CASSDPVDRGTDNEQFF. The CDR3 coding sequence is TGCGCCAGCAGTGATCCAGTCGACCGGGGGACGGACAATGAGCAGTTCTTC.

V usage is TRBV30 and J usage is TRBJ1-5, with D possibly TRBD1 on 5 matching bases. V lost 3 bases to trimming and J lost 1 base, with 13 bases between them. The germline CDR1 and CDR2 sequences are GTSNPN and SVGIG (reference sequence). CDR3 length equals 15 residues. This chain's CDR3 is CAWSRAGRSNQPQHF. CDR3 in DNA: TGTGCCTGGAGCCGGGCGGGACGGAGCAATCAGCCCCAGCATTTT.

This chain links TRBV5-6 with TRBJ2-7, with 9 bases lining up with TRBD1. With 1 base clipped from V and 7 bases from J, the junction kept 9 bases outside the gene matches. The CDR3 consists of 15 residues. CDR1 and CDR2 from the germline V gene are SGHDT and YYEEEE. The CDR3: CASSLHGTGPWEQYF. CDR3 nucleotides: TGTGCCAGCAGCTTGCACGGGACAGGGCCCTGGGAGCAGTACTTC.

The rearrangement uses TRBV5-1 and TRBJ1-1, with 8 bases aligning to TRBD1. The germline CDR1 and CDR2 sequences are SGHRS and YFSETQ. This CDR3 region has 15 residues. V gave up 5 bases and J gave up 3 bases; unmatched junction bases: 9. The CDR3 DNA is TGCGCCAGCAGATGGGGCAGGGGGCAGTACACTGAAGCTTTCTTT. The encoded protein is CASRWGRGQYTEAFF.

V usage is TRBV6-6 and J usage is TRBJ1-2; 7 bases are shared with TRBD1. Trimming removed 5 bases from V and 4 bases from J; junction bases left unmatched: 4. CDR1 is MNHNY, CDR2 SVGAGI, per germline (reference sequence). This CDR3 spans 13 amino acids. The CDR3 reads CASSPDRAYGYTF. The CDR3 DNA reads TGTGCCAGCAGTCCCGACAGGGCCTATGGCTACACCTTC.

A remark on this clone: Other DNA sequences from this sample encode an identical CDR3 as well. This chain connects TRBV6-5 to TRBJ1-5; no reliable D call. Deletions cut 4 bases from V and 5 bases from J, with 18 bases between. This CDR3 has 16 amino acids. The germline CDR1 and CDR2 sequences are MNHEY and SVGAGI. The CDR3 region is CASSSSTGRRDQPQHF. In DNA form, the CDR3 reads TGTGCCAGCAGTTCCTCGACCGGGAGACGGGATCAGCCCCAGCATTTT.

This clone was observed a few times. The chain recombines TRBV11-2 with TRBJ2-2; 15 positions agree with TRBD2. Germline CDR1 reads SGHAT; CDR2 reads FQNNGV. The trim removed 5 bases at V and 4 bases at J, leaving 11 bases unmatched. This CDR3 spans 19 amino acids. This CDR3 is CASSPYGTSGGRGTGELFF. The CDR3 nucleotides are TGTGCCAGCAGCCCCTATGGGACTAGCGGGGGGCGGGGCACCGGGGAGCTGTTTTTT.

The rearrangement links TRBV6-5 to TRBJ1-2; possible D gene TRBD1, 5 bases. With 7 bases removed from V and 4 bases from J, the gap between germline ends came to 13 bases. Looked up from germline, CDR1 is MNHEY and CDR2 is SVGAGI. CDR3 length: 13 residues. CDR3 protein: CASKRDSLYGYTF. DNA for the CDR3: TGTGCCAGCAAAAGAGACAGCCTCTATGGCTACACCTTC.

This chain connects TRBV30 to TRBJ2-7, with TRBD2 as a possible D gene (7 bases). Trimming stripped 0 bases from V and 0 bases from J, with 9 bases between. CDR3 size: 14 residues. Per germline, CDR1 GTSNPN and CDR2 SVGIG (reference sequence). The CDR3 nucleotides are TGTGCCTGGAGTGTACGGGGGGCCTCCTACGAGCAGTACTTC. It translates to CAWSVRGASYEQYF. The complete variable domain, with remaining parts taken from reference TRBV30 and TRBJ2-7, reads SQTIHQWPATLVQPVGSPLSLECTVEGTSNPNLYWYRQAAGRGLQLLFYSVGIGQISSEVPQNLSASRPQDRQFILSSKKLLLSDSGFYLCAWSVRGASYEQYFGPGTRLTVT.

The chain joins TRBV7-2 to TRBJ1-1; D unclear. The CDR3 has 14 residues. Germline CDR1 is SGHTA and CDR2 is FQGNSA. Deletions cut 3 bases from V and 1 base from J, with 9 bases between. As DNA, the CDR3 is TGTGCCAGCAGCTTTGGACGGGGGAACACTGAAGCTTTCTTT. It yields the protein CASSFGRGNTEAFF.

The chain is built from TRBV7-6 and TRBJ2-6, with 9 bases that match TRBD1. This CDR3 has 17 residues. The V gene end was trimmed by 1 base and the J gene end by 3 bases; junction bases not matched to a gene: 4. Germline CDR1 reads SGHVS; CDR2 reads FNYEAQ. CDR3 DNA: TGTGCCAGCAGCTTAGGACAGGGGGGCCTTGGGGCCAACGTCCTGACTTTC. Protein sequence: CASSLGQGGLGANVLTF.

V and J are TRBV27 and TRBJ2-1; 7 nucleotides match TRBD1. Germline trimming cut 2 bases from V and 8 bases from J; bases unmatched to any gene: 6. This CDR3 comprises 14 residues. CDR1 MNHEY and CDR2 SMNVEV come from the germline V gene (reference sequence). In nucleotides, the CDR3 is TGTGCCAGCAGTTTAGACAGGGTCGTATATGAGCAGTTCTTC. It translates to CASSLDRVVYEQFF.

The V gene is TRBV9, the J gene TRBJ1-2; TRBD1 is a possible D gene (6 bases). V was clipped by 6 bases and J by 7 bases, with 16 bases between them. The length of the CDR3 is 13 residues. Germline V gene sequence: CDR1 SGDLS, CDR2 YYNGEE. CDR3 DNA: TGTGCCAGCACCGGCGGGGGGGCCGGTGGCTACACCTTC. Its translation: CASTGGGAGGYTF.

J is TRBJ1-5 and V is TRBV6-2 or TRBV6-3, with 9 bases aligning to TRBD1. The CDR3 sequence is 15 residues long. Germline V gives CDR1 MNHEY, CDR2 SVGEGT. J was trimmed by 6 bases and V by 6 bases; bases with no gene match: 9. CDR3 in amino acids: CASRPRQGGIQPQHF. CDR3 coding DNA: TGTGCCAGCAGACCTCGACAGGGGGGAATTCAGCCCCAGCATTTT.

This chain joins TRBV28 and TRBJ2-2; a weak D match, TRBD1 (6 bases). This CDR3 is built from 13 residues. CDR1 is MDHEN, CDR2 SYDVKM, per germline. Trimming stripped 6 bases from V and 1 base from J, with 6 bases between. The CDR3 protein is CASRTGNTGELFF. The CDR3 region has the DNA TGTGCCAGCAGGACAGGGAACACCGGGGAGCTGTTTTTT. Looking up the rest from reference TRBV28 and TRBJ2-2 gives the full variable domain: DVKVTQSSRYLVKRTGEKVFLECVQDMDHENMFWYRQDPGLGLRLIYFSYDVKMKEKGDIPEGYSVSREKKERFSLILESASTNQTSMYLCASRTGNTGELFFGEGSRLTVL.

This chain uses TRBV27 with TRBJ2-1; 8 positions agree with TRBD2. CDR1 MNHEY and CDR2 SMNVEV come from the germline V gene (reference sequence). This CDR3 contains 18 residues. The J segment lost 0 bases and the V segment lost 8 bases, leaving 15 bases of the junction unmatched. CDR3 sequence reads: CASGLGTRGVGSYNEQFF. As DNA, the CDR3 is TGTGCCAGCGGCCTCGGGACTAGGGGAGTCGGCTCCTACAATGAGCAGTTCTTC.

The rearrangement joins TRBV10-3 to TRBJ1-2, with D perhaps matching TRBD1 (6 bases). Trimming pared 5 bases from V and 2 bases from J, leaving 12 bases between. CDR3 size: 14 residues. Germline CDR1 ENHRY, CDR2 SYGVKD. CDR3 sequence reads: CAISQQGLNYGYTF. In DNA, the CDR3 is TGTGCCATCAGTCAACAGGGTCTGAACTATGGCTACACCTTC.

This chain's CDR3 is CASSQDKASSLYEQYF. The DNA of the CDR3 is TGTGCCAGCAGCCAAGATAAGGCTAGCTCCCTCTACGAGCAGTACTTC. This rearrangement joins TRBV4-2 to TRBJ2-7; the D gene is possibly TRBD2 (5 bases). Germline V gene lookup returns CDR1 LGHNA and CDR2 YNFKEQ. The CDR3 extends over 16 amino acids. The V and J ends lost 0 bases and 3 bases respectively, with 15 bases between them.

The V call is TRBV20-1, the J call TRBJ2-3; the D gene is possibly TRBD1 (6 bases). The germline gives CDR1 DFQATT, CDR2 SNEGSKA (reference sequence). V lost 3 bases to trimming and J lost 1 base, with 26 bases between them. CDR3 length: 19 amino acids. The CDR3: CSASGTGPFFALRTDTQYF. In DNA form, the CDR3 reads TGCAGTGCTAGTGGCACAGGGCCTTTCTTCGCTTTGCGCACAGATACGCAGTATTTT.